Below are 17 T cell receptor beta chains sequenced from a single sample in a study of shared clonotypes between healthy human individuals. The protocol was immunoSEQ multiplex PCR, while the TCRdb copy is restricted to in-frame clones and leaves out a portion. Of hundreds of thousands of clones in the sample, around 81% were seen once. Sequenced: PBMCs. These receptors were taken from a woman aged 35 to 49 in good health. Some clones in this sample may be carry-over from other donors' samples.

V usage is TRBV18 and J usage is TRBJ2-2; 8 bases map to TRBD2. The trim removed 1 base at V and 1 base at J, leaving 5 bases unmatched. This CDR3 region has 17 residues. Per germline, CDR1 KGHSH and CDR2 LQKENI. The CDR3 sequence: CASSPQVLAGNTGELFF. CDR3 nucleotides: TGTGCCAGCTCACCACAGGTCCTAGCGGGGAACACCGGGGAGCTGTTTTTT.

V usage is TRBV15 and J usage is TRBJ1-1; TRBD1 aligns across 7 bases. Germline-derived CDR1 and CDR2 are LNHNV and YYDKDF (reference sequence). The V and J ends lost 5 bases and 9 bases, in that order; junction bases with no gene match: 9. The CDR3 consists of 13 residues. The CDR3: CATSQETGIQAFF. The CDR3 DNA is TGTGCCACCAGCCAAGAGACAGGGATACAAGCTTTCTTT.

Comment on this clone: A far larger clone differs by one base, so this is likely a read error. The sample has other DNA sequences that encode this CDR3 too. The rearrangement joins TRBV29-1 to TRBJ2-4; maybe TRBD2 (6 bases). Trimming pared 0 bases from V and 8 bases from J, leaving 11 bases between. CDR1 and CDR2 (germline): SQVTM, ANQGSEA. The CDR3 runs 13 residues. The CDR3 nucleotides are TGCAGCGTTGAAGAGAGCGGGCAAGACATTCAGTACTTC. This encodes CSVEESGQDIQYF.

The chain uses TRBV19 and TRBJ2-7; perhaps TRBD2 as D (6 bases). Trimming removed 7 bases at V and 6 bases at J, with 16 bases between. Germline V lookup: CDR1 LNHDA, CDR2 SQIVND (reference sequence). This CDR3 has 13 amino acids. This CDR3 reads CASISSTGSEQYF. The CDR3, as DNA: TGTGCCAGTATCTCGAGCACCGGGAGCGAGCAGTACTTC.

This clone was counted once. The V gene is TRBV10-1, the J gene TRBJ2-7, with 9 bases lining up with TRBD1. The germline CDR1 and CDR2 sequences are WNHNN and SYGVQD (reference sequence). This CDR3 is built from 14 residues. The V segment lost 4 bases and the J segment 4 bases; nucleotides outside the gene matches: 5. This chain's CDR3 is CASSGGTGTYEQYF. For the CDR3, the DNA is TGCGCCAGCAGTGGGGGGACAGGGACTTACGAGCAGTACTTC.

This chain links TRBV29-1 with TRBJ1-5; 8 bases fit TRBD1. Trimming removed 6 bases from V and 3 bases from J; junction bases left unmatched: 4. Germline V lookup: CDR1 SQVTM, CDR2 ANQGSEA. The CDR3 sequence is 13 residues long. In DNA form, the CDR3 reads TGCAGCGTCTCGACAGGGGTCAATCAGCCCCAGCATTTT. Its protein is CSVSTGVNQPQHF.

The chain links TRBV5-1 to TRBJ1-4; maybe TRBD1 (5 bases). Germline V gene lookup returns CDR1 SGHRS and CDR2 YFSETQ. The ends were cut back, 4 bases at V and 7 bases at J, with 17 bases in the middle. This CDR3 is 15 amino acids long. The chain's CDR3 is CASSPTRTTGEKLFF. The CDR3, as DNA: TGCGCCAGCAGCCCCACTAGGACAACAGGTGAAAAACTGTTTTTT.

The chain carries TRBV30 and TRBJ1-2, with D uncertain. Looked up from germline, CDR1 is GTSNPN and CDR2 is SVGIG (reference sequence). The CDR3 consists of 12 residues. The V and J ends lost 1 base and 7 bases respectively, with 10 bases between them. CDR3 in amino acids: CAWSGRVRGYTF. As DNA, the CDR3 is TGTGCCTGGAGTGGACGGGTACGTGGCTACACCTTC.

This chain links TRBV5-4 with TRBJ2-5, with D uncertain. Trimming removed 0 bases at V and 2 bases at J, with 8 bases between. The CDR3 consists of 14 residues. The germline V gene has CDR1 SGHNT and CDR2 YYREEE (reference sequence). The CDR3 coding sequence is TGTGCCAGCAGCTTGGGGACCCAGCAAGAGACCCAGTACTTC. This encodes CASSLGTQQETQYF.

V is TRBV5-1 and J is TRBJ2-5; D is perhaps TRBD2 (5 bases). Trimming removed 4 bases at V and 2 bases at J, with 12 bases between. The CDR3 has 14 residues. CDR1 is SGHRS and CDR2 is YFSETQ in the germline V gene. This CDR3 is CASSQISEQETQYF. In DNA, the CDR3 is TGCGCCAGCAGCCAGATTAGCGAGCAAGAGACCCAGTACTTC.

The V call is TRBV4-1, the J call TRBJ1-5; 10 positions match TRBD1. This CDR3 region has 14 residues. Looked up from germline, CDR1 is MGHRA and CDR2 is YSYEKL. The V gene end was trimmed by 4 bases and the J gene end by 7 bases; junction bases not matched to a gene: 4. The CDR3 region is CASSLGQGEQPQHF. The CDR3 DNA reads TGCGCCAGCAGCCTCGGACAGGGGGAACAGCCCCAGCATTTT.

The chain combines TRBV10-2 with TRBJ2-7; a possible D gene is TRBD2 (7 bases). The CDR3 has 14 amino acids. The germline gives CDR1 WSHSY, CDR2 SAAADI. The V end lost 4 bases, the J end lost 4 bases, and 14 bases lay between the germline ends. The CDR3 region is CASSGWGGPYEQYF. CDR3 nucleotides: TGCGCCAGCAGTGGATGGGGGGGCCCTTACGAGCAGTACTTC.

The V and J genes are TRBV5-1 and TRBJ2-6; TRBD1 is a possible D gene (5 bases). Trimming pared 0 bases from V and 2 bases from J, leaving 12 bases between. Per the germline V gene, CDR1 is SGHRS and CDR2 is YFSETQ. This CDR3 is 17 amino acids long. The CDR3 here is CASSLGQGLAGANVLTF. DNA for the CDR3: TGCGCCAGCAGCTTGGGGCAGGGATTGGCTGGGGCCAACGTCCTGACTTTC.

The V call is TRBV4-3, the J call TRBJ1-2; no reliable D call. The CDR3 loop spans 16 amino acids. CDR1 is LGHNA, CDR2 YSLEER, per germline. V shed 0 bases and J shed 3 bases, with 14 bases lying between them. The DNA of the CDR3 is TGCGCCAGCAGCCAAGATTTGGTGTACAACGACTATGGCTACACCTTC. Protein product: CASSQDLVYNDYGYTF.

The rearrangement links TRBV18 to TRBJ1-1; D gene uncertain. V was cut by 1 base and J by 0 bases, with 9 bases left in between. The CDR3 consists of 15 residues. Germline CDR1 is KGHSH and CDR2 is LQKENI. The CDR3 DNA reads TGTGCCAGCTCACCACAGGCTGGAATGAACACTGAAGCTTTCTTT. This translates into CASSPQAGMNTEAFF.

The V and J genes are TRBV6-1 and TRBJ2-3; no firm D call. The CDR3 has 11 amino acids. CDR1 and CDR2 from the germline V gene are MNHNS and SASEGT. Trimming stripped 5 bases from V and 6 bases from J, with 6 bases between. As DNA, the CDR3 is TGTGCCAGCAGTTCCAGGGATACGCAGTATTTT. Residues: CASSSRDTQYF.

The rearrangement uses TRBV28 and TRBJ2-2; TRBD2 agrees at 11 bases. CDR1 is MDHEN and CDR2 is SYDVKM in the germline V gene. The CDR3 contains 19 residues. Trimming at V came to 2 bases and at J to 1 base, leaving 9 bases not matched to a gene. The chain's CDR3 is CASSLQLPLAGGNTGELFF. The CDR3 region has the DNA TGTGCCAGCAGTTTACAACTCCCGCTAGCGGGGGGGAACACCGGGGAGCTGTTTTTT.